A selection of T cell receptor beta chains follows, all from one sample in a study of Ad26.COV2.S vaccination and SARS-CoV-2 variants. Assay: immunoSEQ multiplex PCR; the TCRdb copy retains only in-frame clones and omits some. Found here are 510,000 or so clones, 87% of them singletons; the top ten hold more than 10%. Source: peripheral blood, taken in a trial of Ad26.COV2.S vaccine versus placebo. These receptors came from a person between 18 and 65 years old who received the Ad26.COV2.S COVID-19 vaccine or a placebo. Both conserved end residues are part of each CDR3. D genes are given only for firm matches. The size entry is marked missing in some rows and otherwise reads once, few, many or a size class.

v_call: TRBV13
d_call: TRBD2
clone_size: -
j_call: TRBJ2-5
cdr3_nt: TGTGCCAGCAGCTCTAAACTAGCGGGAGGGCCAGTCCAGACCCAGTACTTC
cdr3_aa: CASSSKLAGGPVQTQYF

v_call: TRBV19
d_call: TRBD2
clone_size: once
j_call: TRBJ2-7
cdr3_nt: TGTGCCAGTAGTATAGAAGCTAGCGGGATCGGCGAGCAGTACTTC
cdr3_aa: CASSIEASGIGEQYF

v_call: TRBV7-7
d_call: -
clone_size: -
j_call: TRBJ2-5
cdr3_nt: TGTGCCAGCAGCTTAGGGGCCCTGTTGGGTGGGGAGACCCAGTACTTC
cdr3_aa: CASSLGALLGGETQYF

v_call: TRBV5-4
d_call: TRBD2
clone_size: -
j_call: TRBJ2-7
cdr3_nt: TGTGCCAGCAGCTGGGGACTAGCGGGACGCGAGCAGTACTTC
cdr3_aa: CASSWGLAGREQYF

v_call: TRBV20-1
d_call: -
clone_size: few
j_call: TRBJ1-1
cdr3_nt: TGCAGTGCTAGAGAACCAAATGAAGCTTTCTTT
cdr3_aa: CSAREPNEAFF

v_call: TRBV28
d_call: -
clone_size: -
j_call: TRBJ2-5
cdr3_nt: TGTGCCAGCAGTTTACGGTTGATGGGGGGGCCGGCGGAGACCCAGTACTTC
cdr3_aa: CASSLRLMGGPAETQYF

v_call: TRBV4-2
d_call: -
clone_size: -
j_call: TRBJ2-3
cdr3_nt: TGTGCCAGCAGCCAAGAGCCCTCCTCGGGTAGCTCCAAATCCACAGATACGCAGTATTTT
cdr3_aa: CASSQEPSSGSSKSTDTQYF

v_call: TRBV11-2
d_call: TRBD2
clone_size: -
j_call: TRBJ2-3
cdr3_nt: TGTGCCAGCAGCCCCGGGACTAGCGGGAGGGCCACAGATACGCAGTATTTT
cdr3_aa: CASSPGTSGRATDTQYF

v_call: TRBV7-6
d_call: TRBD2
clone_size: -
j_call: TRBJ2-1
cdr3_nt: TGTGCCAGCAGCTACCGGACTAGCGGGACGCACAATGAGCAGTTCTTC
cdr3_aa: CASSYRTSGTHNEQFF

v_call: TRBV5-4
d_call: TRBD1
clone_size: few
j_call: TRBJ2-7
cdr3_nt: TGTGCCAGCAGCCTCCGGGACAGGGCTGGCGAGCAGTACTTC
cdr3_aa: CASSLRDRAGEQYF

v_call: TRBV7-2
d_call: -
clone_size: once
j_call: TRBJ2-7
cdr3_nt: TGTGCCAGCAGCGTACAGGGATCCTACGAGCAGTACTTC
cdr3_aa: CASSVQGSYEQYF

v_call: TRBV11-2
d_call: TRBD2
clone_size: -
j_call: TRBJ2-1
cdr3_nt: TGTGCCAGCAGCTTAGTAAGCGGGGTCTACAATGAGCAGTTCTTC
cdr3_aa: CASSLVSGVYNEQFF

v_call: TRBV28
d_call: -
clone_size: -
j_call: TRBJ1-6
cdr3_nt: TGTGCCAGCAATAGGGGGGGGAATTCACCCCTCCACTTT
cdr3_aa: CASNRGGNSPLHF

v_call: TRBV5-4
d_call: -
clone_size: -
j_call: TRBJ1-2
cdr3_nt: TGTGCCAGCAGCCCGTCGGGGGGTAACTATGGCTACACCTTC
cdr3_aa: CASSPSGGNYGYTF

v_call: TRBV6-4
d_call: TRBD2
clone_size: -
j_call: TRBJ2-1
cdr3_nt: TGTGCCAGGAGACAAACTAGCGGGAGTAGTAATGAGCAGTTCTTC
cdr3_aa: CARRQTSGSSNEQFF

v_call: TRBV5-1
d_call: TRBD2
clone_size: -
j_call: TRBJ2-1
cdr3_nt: TGCGCCAGCAGCTCGACTAGCGGGAGTGCGAGCAATGAGCAGTTCTTC
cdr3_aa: CASSSTSGSASNEQFF

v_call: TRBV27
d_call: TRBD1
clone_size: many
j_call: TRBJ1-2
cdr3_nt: TGTGCCAGCAGTTCGAAATTACGACAGGGGGCGCTTGGGACCAACTATGGCTACACCTTC
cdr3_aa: CASSSKLRQGALGTNYGYTF

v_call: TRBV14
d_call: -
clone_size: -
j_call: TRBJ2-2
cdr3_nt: TGTGCCAGCAGCCTCGGAGTGCGGAGGACCGGGGAGCTGTTTTTT
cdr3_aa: CASSLGVRRTGELFF

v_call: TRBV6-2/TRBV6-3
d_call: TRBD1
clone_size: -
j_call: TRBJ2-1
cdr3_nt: TGTGCCAGCAGTTACTCGACCGGGACAGGGATTACCTACAATGAGCAGTTCTTC
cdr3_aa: CASSYSTGTGITYNEQFF

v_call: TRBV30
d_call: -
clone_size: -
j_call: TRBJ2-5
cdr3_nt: TGTGCCTGGAGTTCGACAATGGAGACCCAGTACTTC
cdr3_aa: CAWSSTMETQYF

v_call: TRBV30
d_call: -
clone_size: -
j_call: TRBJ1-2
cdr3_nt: TGTGCCTGGATATTACCTCGCGGGGGCCCCGGGGGCTACACCTTC
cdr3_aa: CAWILPRGGPGGYTF

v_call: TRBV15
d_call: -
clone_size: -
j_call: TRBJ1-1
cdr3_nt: TGTGCCACCAGCAGAGATGGGAACACTGAAGCTTTCTTT
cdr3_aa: CATSRDGNTEAFF

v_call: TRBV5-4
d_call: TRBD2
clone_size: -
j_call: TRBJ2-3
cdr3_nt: TGTGCCAGCAGCCCTCCGGGACTAGCGGGAGGGCTTTTAAATACGCAGTATTTT
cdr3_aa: CASSPPGLAGGLLNTQYF

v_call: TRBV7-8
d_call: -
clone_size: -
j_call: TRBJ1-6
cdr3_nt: TGTGCCAGCAGCTTAGTTCCGGTTCCAGGGCCCCTCCACTTT
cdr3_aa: CASSLVPVPGPLHF

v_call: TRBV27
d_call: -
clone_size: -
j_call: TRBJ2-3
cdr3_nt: TGTGCCAGCAGTCCCTATCGCACAGATACGCAGTATTTT
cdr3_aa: CASSPYRTDTQYF

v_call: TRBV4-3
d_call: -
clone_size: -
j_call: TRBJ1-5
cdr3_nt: TGCGCCAGCAGCCAGGAACAGGGTCAGCCCCAGCATTTT
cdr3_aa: CASSQEQGQPQHF

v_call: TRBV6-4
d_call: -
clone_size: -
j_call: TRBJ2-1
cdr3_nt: TGTGCCAACAGCCAGGACAGTAACAATGAGCAGTTCTTC
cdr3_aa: CANSQDSNNEQFF

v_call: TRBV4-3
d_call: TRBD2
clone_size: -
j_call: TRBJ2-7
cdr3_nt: TGCGCCAGCAGCCAATCCCCGAGCGGGAGGACGTACTTC
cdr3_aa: CASSQSPSGRTYF

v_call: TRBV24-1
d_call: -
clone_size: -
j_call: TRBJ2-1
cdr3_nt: TGTGCCACCAGTCAACCCGGGACGAGATCCTACAATGAGCAGTTCTTC
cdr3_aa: CATSQPGTRSYNEQFF

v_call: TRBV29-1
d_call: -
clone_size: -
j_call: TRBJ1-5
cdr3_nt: TGCAGCGTTGACCAGGGAGGCAATCAGCCCCAGCATTTT
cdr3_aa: CSVDQGGNQPQHF

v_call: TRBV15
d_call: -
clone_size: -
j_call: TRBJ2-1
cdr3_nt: TGTGCCACCAGCAGAAGACTAGACAGGAATAATGAGCAGTTCTTC
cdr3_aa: CATSRRLDRNNEQFF

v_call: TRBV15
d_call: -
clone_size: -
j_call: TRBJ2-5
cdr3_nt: TGTGCCACCAGCAGAGGCCCGGGCCGTATCCCAGAGACCCAGTACTTC
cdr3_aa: CATSRGPGRIPETQYF

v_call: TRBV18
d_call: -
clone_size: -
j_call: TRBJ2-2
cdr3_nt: TGTGCCAGCTCACCGATACTGCGCTTCCACCGGGACGGCAAAGGCAACACCGGGGAGCTGTTTTTT
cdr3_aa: CASSPILRFHRDGKGNTGELFF

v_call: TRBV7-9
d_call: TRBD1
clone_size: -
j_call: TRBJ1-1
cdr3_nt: TGTGCCAGCAGCTCAGACAGGGGGCTGGTTGAAGCTTTCTTT
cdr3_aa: CASSSDRGLVEAFF

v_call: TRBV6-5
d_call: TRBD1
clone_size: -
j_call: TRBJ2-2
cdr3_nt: TGTGCCACCTCGGACAGGGTCACCGGGGAGCTGTTTTTT
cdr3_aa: CATSDRVTGELFF

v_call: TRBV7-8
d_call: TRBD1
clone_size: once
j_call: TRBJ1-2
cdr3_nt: TGTGCCAGCAGCTGGGACAGGGGCGGCTATGGCTACACCTTC
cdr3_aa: CASSWDRGGYGYTF

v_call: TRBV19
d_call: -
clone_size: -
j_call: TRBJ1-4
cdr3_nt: TGTGCCAGTAACCGGGGGGGCCAGGGAGAAAAACTGTTTTTT
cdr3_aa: CASNRGGQGEKLFF